The next 5 T cell receptor beta chains were all read from a single sample in a study of technical replicates of blood from four donors. TCRdb's table, derived via immunoSEQ multiplex PCR, lists solely in-frame clones and lacks some. The sample yields about 83,000 clones, more than 80% seen once. The specimen was T cells isolated from PBMCs. Receptor source: a human donor in good health.

J is TRBJ2-5 and V is TRBV28; D is ambiguous. Germline V lookup: CDR1 MDHEN, CDR2 SYDVKM. The CDR3 length is 15 residues. V lost 1 base to trimming and J lost 5 bases, with 14 bases between them. CDR3 sequence reads: CASSLFTSAGETQYF. CDR3 coding DNA: TGTGCCAGCAGTTTATTTACGTCGGCCGGGGAGACCCAGTACTTC.

The V call is TRBV7-2, the J call TRBJ1-1; the match to TRBD1 covers 9 bases. Germline V CDR1 and CDR2: SGHTA, FQGNSA. This CDR3 spans 17 amino acids. V was clipped by 2 bases and J by 3 bases; unmatched bases: 10. The CDR3 here is CASSLTLLGTGHTEAFF. The CDR3 DNA reads TGTGCCAGCAGCTTAACTCTCTTGGGGACAGGGCACACTGAAGCTTTCTTT.

The genes are TRBV21-1 and TRBJ2-7; TRBD1, the table's D call, was not compared with the DNA. TRBV21-1 is a recognized pseudogene. The CDR3 extends over 13 amino acids. The CDR3 region is CASSKNSQLEQYF. The CDR3 DNA reads TGTGCCAGCAGCAAGAACAGTCAGTTGGAGCAGTACTTC.

The chain is built from TRBV27 and TRBJ2-3, with TRBD2 matching 12 bases. Losses at the gene ends were 1 base for V and 7 bases for J; bases not matched to a gene: 9. The CDR3 consists of 17 residues. From germline, CDR1 is MNHEY and CDR2 SMNVEV (reference sequence). CDR3 region: CASSLFTTSGSLYTQYF. CDR3 in DNA: TGTGCCAGCAGTTTATTCACGACTAGCGGGAGTTTATATACGCAGTATTTT.

This clone was counted only a few times. V is TRBV11-2 and J is TRBJ1-5; 8 bases map to TRBD1. Germline V CDR1 and CDR2: SGHAT, FQNNGV. The J segment lost 15 bases and the V segment lost 6 bases, leaving 13 bases of the junction unmatched. This CDR3 spans 13 amino acids. The CDR3 sequence is CASSGRTGSRPHF. The CDR3 DNA is TGTGCCAGCAGTGGACGGACAGGGTCCCGTCCGCATTTT.